The clone carrying this T cell receptor (beta chain) has a handful of counts. No antigen is known for it. This specimen belongs to a study of T cells in Graves' hyperthyroidism and ophthalmopathy. Study details: Peripheral blood collection took place at initial diagnosis, before any treatment. Findings and limits, study-wide: Ophthalmopathy and stable hyperthyroidism were separated by a 13 V-J model.

Amplification targeted TCR beta CDR3 regions from RNA transcripts. During a first-round RT-PCR of the TCR CDR3, the HTBI primer set was used. TCRdb re-called the multiplex PCR reads through MiXCR, storing one row per CDR3 protein. The profile shows about 590,000 distinct CDR3 sequences, 15% to 18% of them singletons. Uncontrolled infection, other autoimmune disease, pregnancy or lactation led to exclusion. This CDR3 has 17 residues. CDR1 LNHDA and CDR2 SQIVND come from the germline V gene (reference sequence). With 6 bases clipped from V and 5 bases from J, the junction kept 12 bases outside the gene matches.

The J gene is TRBJ2-1, the V gene TRBV19, with 11 nucleotides matching TRBD2. The sequence was collected from a woman aged 25 to 39 with Graves' hyperthyroidism. The sample taken for sequencing was blood. The CDR3 DNA reads TGTGCCAGTAGCAACTGGGACGGGACTAGCGGAGACAATGAGCAGTTCTTC. It yields the protein CASSNWDGTSGDNEQFF.